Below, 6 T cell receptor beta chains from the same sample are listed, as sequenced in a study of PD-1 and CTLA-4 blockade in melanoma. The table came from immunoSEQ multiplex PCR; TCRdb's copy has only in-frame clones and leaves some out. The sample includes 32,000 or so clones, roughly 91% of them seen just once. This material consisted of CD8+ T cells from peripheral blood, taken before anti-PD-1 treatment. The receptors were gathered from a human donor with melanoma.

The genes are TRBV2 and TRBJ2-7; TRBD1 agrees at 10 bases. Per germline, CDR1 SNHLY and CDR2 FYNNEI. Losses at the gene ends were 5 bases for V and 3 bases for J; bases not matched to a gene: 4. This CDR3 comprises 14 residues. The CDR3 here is CASSSGTGDYEQYF. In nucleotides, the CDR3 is TGTGCCAGCAGTTCCGGGACAGGGGACTACGAGCAGTACTTC.

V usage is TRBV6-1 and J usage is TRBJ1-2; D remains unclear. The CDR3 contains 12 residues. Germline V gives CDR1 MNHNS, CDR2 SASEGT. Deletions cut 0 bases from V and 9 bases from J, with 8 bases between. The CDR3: CASSEADRSYTF. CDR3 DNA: TGTGCCAGCAGTGAAGCGGACCGAAGCTACACCTTC.

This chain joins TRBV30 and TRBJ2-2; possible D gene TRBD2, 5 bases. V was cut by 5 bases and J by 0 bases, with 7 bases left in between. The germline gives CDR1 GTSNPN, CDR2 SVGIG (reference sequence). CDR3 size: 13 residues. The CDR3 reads CAWGGANTGELFF. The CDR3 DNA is TGTGCCTGGGGAGGAGCGAACACCGGGGAGCTGTTTTTT.

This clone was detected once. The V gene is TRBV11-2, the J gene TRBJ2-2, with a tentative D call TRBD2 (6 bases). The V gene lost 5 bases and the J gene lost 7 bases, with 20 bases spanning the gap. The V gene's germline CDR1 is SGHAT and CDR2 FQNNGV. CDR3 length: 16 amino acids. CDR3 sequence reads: CASSTLPEGRDGELFF. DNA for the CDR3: TGTGCCAGCAGCACCCTTCCGGAGGGGCGGGACGGGGAGCTGTTTTTT.

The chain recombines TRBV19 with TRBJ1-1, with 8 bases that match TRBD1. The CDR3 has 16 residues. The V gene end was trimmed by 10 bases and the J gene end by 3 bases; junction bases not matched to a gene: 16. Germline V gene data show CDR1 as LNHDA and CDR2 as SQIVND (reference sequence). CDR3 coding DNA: TGTGCCACTATGAGGCCAGACAGGGGCGGTTACACTGAAGCTTTCTTT. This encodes CATMRPDRGGYTEAFF. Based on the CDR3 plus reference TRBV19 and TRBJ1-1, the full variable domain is DGGITQSPKYLFRKEGQNVTLSCEQNLNHDAMYWYRQDPGQGLRLIYYSQIVNDFQKGDIAEGYSVSREKKESFPLTVTSAQKNPTAFYLCATMRPDRGGYTEAFFGQGTRLTVV.

CDR3 sequence (DNA): TGTGCCAGCAGTGGGGAGATCAATCAGCCCCAGCATTTT. It is translated as CASSGEINQPQHF. The chain recombines TRBV28 with TRBJ1-5; the D is unclear. This CDR3 is 13 amino acids long. V was trimmed by 5 bases and J by 3 bases, leaving 8 bases between them. CDR1 and CDR2 from the germline V gene are MDHEN and SYDVKM.